Listed below are T cell receptor beta chains from one sample, sequenced in a study of T cell responses to AZD1222 COVID-19 vaccine. Clones were read by immunoSEQ multiplex PCR, and TCRdb kept only the in-frame ones, dropping some. The table lists under 150,000 clones, roughly 90% of them singletons, with about 1.5% in the top ten. The sequences come from peripheral blood, collected 28 days after the second AZD1222 dose. Source of these receptors: an adult who received the AZD1222 COVID-19 vaccine. Both conserved end residues are trimmed from each CDR3.

v_gene: TRBV11-2
j_gene: TRBJ2-1
len: 12
CDR3aa: ASSFGVGGNEQF

v_gene: TRBV5-8
j_gene: TRBJ2-1
len: 14
CDR3aa: ASSLLSSGGAWEQF

v_gene: TRBV7-6
j_gene: TRBJ1-4
len: 12
CDR3aa: ASSLASHNEKLF

v_gene: TRBV14
j_gene: TRBJ1-6
len: 12
CDR3aa: ASSQARGNSPLH

v_gene: TRBV30
j_gene: TRBJ1-2
len: 11
CDR3aa: AWSVGQIYGYT

v_gene: TRBV7-9
j_gene: TRBJ2-5
len: 13
CDR3aa: ASSLAGGPRETQY

v_gene: TRBV7-2
j_gene: TRBJ1-1
len: 14
CDR3aa: ASSLMPTAQNTEAF

v_gene: TRBV6-2/TRBV6-3
j_gene: TRBJ1-1
len: 13
CDR3aa: ASSLRGGRYTEAF

v_gene: TRBV6-2/TRBV6-3
j_gene: TRBJ2-3
len: 18
CDR3aa: ASSQRAKLRTSVETDTQY

v_gene: TRBV6-5
j_gene: TRBJ2-5
len: 11
CDR3aa: ASSTGTGGTQY

v_gene: TRBV5-5
j_gene: TRBJ1-5
len: 13
CDR3aa: ASSRDIRSNQPQH

v_gene: TRBV7-9
j_gene: TRBJ1-4
len: 12
CDR3aa: ASTYSGGNEKLF

v_gene: TRBV6-5
j_gene: TRBJ2-7
len: 12
CDR3aa: ASSRQGAYYEQY

v_gene: TRBV6-5
j_gene: TRBJ1-2
len: 11
CDR3aa: ASSYNYNYGYT

v_gene: TRBV7-2
j_gene: TRBJ2-1
len: 16
CDR3aa: ASSLAPSGRGSYNEQF

v_gene: TRBV29-1
j_gene: TRBJ1-1
len: 10
CDR3aa: SVEPGNTEAF